This T cell receptor (beta chain) was profiled in a study of blood T cell repertoires in COVID-19. CDR1 is ENHRY, CDR2 SYGVKD, per germline. The CDR3 totals 19 residues. Unmatched junction bases numbered 16, after V lost 10 bases and J lost 0 bases. Sequencing was performed with immunoSEQ multiplex PCR; in TCRdb, only in-frame clones are kept and a portion is missing. Here the sample spans hundreds of thousands of clones, around 87% being singletons. This clonotype was sampled from a woman between 50 and 59 years old with COVID-19, enrolled during active disease. Sequencing input: peripheral blood. This chain uses TRBV10-3 with TRBJ2-1, with 12 bases identical to TRBD2. The CDR3 DNA follows: TGTGCCACCCTTTCGACTAGCGGGGGAAGGGGAAGCTCCTACAATGAGCAGTTCTTC. It is translated as CATLSTSGGRGSSYNEQFF.